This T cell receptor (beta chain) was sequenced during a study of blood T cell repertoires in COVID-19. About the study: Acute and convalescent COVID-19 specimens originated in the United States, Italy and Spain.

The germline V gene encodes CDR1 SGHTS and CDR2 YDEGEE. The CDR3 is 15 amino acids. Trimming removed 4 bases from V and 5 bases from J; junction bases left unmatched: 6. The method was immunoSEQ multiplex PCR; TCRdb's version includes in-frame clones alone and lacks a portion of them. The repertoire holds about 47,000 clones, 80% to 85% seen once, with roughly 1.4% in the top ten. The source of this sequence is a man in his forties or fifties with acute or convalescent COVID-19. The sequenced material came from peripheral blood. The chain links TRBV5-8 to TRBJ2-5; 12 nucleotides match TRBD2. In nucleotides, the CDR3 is TGTGCCAGCAGCAGGACTAGCGGGAACTGGGAGACCCAGTACTTC. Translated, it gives CASSRTSGNWETQYF.